The present TCR beta chain was sequenced within a study of type 1 regulatory T cells. This clonotype was observed a handful of times. TCRdb recomputed calls from the reads with MiXCR, one row per CDR3 protein. Of 80,000 to 100,000 distinct CDR3 sequences in the sample, roughly 31% are singletons; the top ten hold less than 2.5%. The CDR3 runs 13 residues. Germline V gives CDR1 SGHRS, CDR2 YFSETQ. The germline V and J ends were trimmed by 0 bases and 7 bases, with 10 bases remaining between them. The clonotype was recovered from a human donor in good health. Sequenced sample: CD4+ T cells, either the whole sample or a sorted fraction (not recorded which). J is TRBJ1-2 and V is TRBV5-1; tentatively, D is TRBD1 (6 bases). CDR3 residues: CASSLETGGGYTF. The CDR3 DNA follows: TGCGCCAGCAGCTTGGAGACAGGAGGTGGCTACACCTTC.